This TCR beta chain is drawn from a study of T cells in narcolepsy. Findings and caveats of the study: Autoreactive clonotypes reportedly recurred in blood of same and different patients, not controls.

Sequenced by immunoSEQ multiplex PCR; TCRdb stores in-frame clones only, minus some. The table shows some 30,000 clones, with 70% to 85% occurring only once. Points on this clone: Its antigen is unknown.

The CDR3 is made up of 15 amino acids. Between the trimmed V and J ends, which lost 5 bases and 3 bases, there was a span of 16 bases. Germline V gene data show CDR1 as SEHNR and CDR2 as FQNEAQ (reference sequence). The source is a human donor with narcolepsy. Sequencing was performed on CD45RA- memory CD4+ T cells from PBMCs. The rearrangement joins TRBV7-9 to TRBJ1-2; D gene uncertain. In nucleotides, the CDR3 is TGTGCCAGCAGCGCAACCAAGACCCCGGACTATGGCTACACCTTC. Translation gives CASSATKTPDYGYTF.